The rows below give T cell receptor beta chains drawn from one sample of a study of T cell responses to AZD1222 COVID-19 vaccine. Using immunoSEQ multiplex PCR, the repertoire was profiled, and TCRdb retains in-frame clones only, with some absent. Among some 130,000 clones listed, around 87% were seen once. The material sequenced was peripheral blood, taken on day 0 of AZD1222 vaccination. The receptors originated from an adult in good health. Each CDR3 is given with its conserved first and last residue. D genes are given only for firm matches. Not all rows give a size; the values are once, few, many and, for expanded clones, a class.

j_call v_call clone_size d_call cdr3_nt cdr3_aa
TRBJ2-7 TRBV3-1/TRBV3-2 . . TGTGCCAGCAGCCAAGGGCGCGAGACCACGGGGAAGGTCGACACTTATCCCTACGAGCAGTACTTC CASSQGRETTGKVDTYPYEQYF
TRBJ2-7 TRBV5-1 . TRBD2 TGCGCCAGCAGCTCATGGGGGGCGACTAGCGGGGGCTACGAGCAGTACTTC CASSSWGATSGGYEQYF
TRBJ2-7 TRBV19 . . TGTGCCAGTAGCCGGGACAATCTCGGCAACTACGAGCAGTACTTC CASSRDNLGNYEQYF
TRBJ1-2 TRBV19 . . TGTGCCAGTAGTATTTCAAAGGGAGTAGGATATGGCTACACCTTC CASSISKGVGYGYTF
TRBJ2-5 TRBV7-2 . TRBD1 TGTGCCAGCAGTCGTGACAGGGGGGGAGAGACCCAGTACTTC CASSRDRGGETQYF
TRBJ2-7 TRBV4-1 . . TGCGCCAGCAGCCAGTCGGTTCACGTTAGCAGGGCGGTGGGGTACGAGCAGTACTTC CASSQSVHVSRAVGYEQYF
TRBJ1-2 TRBV6-5 . . TGTGCCAGCAGTTACTTAGAGGGGGCTAACTATGGCTACACCTTC CASSYLEGANYGYTF
TRBJ2-2 TRBV18 . . TGTGCCAGCTCACCAGCTGGACGGGGGCAAGCCGGGGAGCTGTTTTTT CASSPAGRGQAGELFF
TRBJ1-2 TRBV28 . . TGTGCCAGCAGCCCCTATAGGGGGGGAAGGAAGAGTGGCTACACCTTC CASSPYRGGRKSGYTF
TRBJ1-5 TRBV6-6 . TRBD1 TGTGCCAGCAGACCTACAGGGGTTTACGGTCAGCCCCAGCATTTT CASRPTGVYGQPQHF
TRBJ2-7 TRBV7-9 . . TGTGCCAGCAGCTCCAACTGGGGTACCCCGAGCTCCTACGAGCAGTACTTC CASSSNWGTPSSYEQYF
TRBJ2-3 TRBV4-1 once TRBD2 TGCGCCAGCAGCCATTTAGCGGGGTCAGATACGCAGTATTTT CASSHLAGSDTQYF
TRBJ1-1 TRBV20-1 . . TGCAGTGTCCCGGGACTGGGCGCTTTCTTT CSVPGLGAFF
TRBJ1-1 TRBV6-5 . . TGTGCCAGCAGTTACGCAGGGAACACTGAAGCTTTCTTT CASSYAGNTEAFF
TRBJ2-1 TRBV3-1/TRBV3-2 . . TGTGCCAGCAGCCAGGTCAGGAGCAATGAGCAGTTCTTC CASSQVRSNEQFF
TRBJ2-5 TRBV6-2/TRBV6-3 . TRBD2 TGTGCCAGCAGCCGGCTAGCGGGGGCGGAGACCCAGTACTTC CASSRLAGAETQYF
TRBJ2-2 TRBV2 once . TGTGCCAGCAGTGAAGGGGAGTGGGACACCGGGGAGCTGTTTTTT CASSEGEWDTGELFF
TRBJ2-7 TRBV12-3/TRBV12-4 . TRBD2 TGTGCCAGCTCCCTTGAGGGACTAAACGAGCAGTACTTC CASSLEGLNEQYF
TRBJ1-1 TRBV18 . . TGTGCCAGCTCGGTAGGGAACACTGAAGCTTTCTTT CASSVGNTEAFF
TRBJ1-3 TRBV25-1 . . TGTGCCAGCAGTGAATACGAGGGTGGGTCTGGAAACACCATATATTTT CASSEYEGGSGNTIYF
TRBJ1-1 TRBV18 few . TGTGCCAGCTCACCACCCACCCAGACTGAAGCTTTCTTT CASSPPTQTEAFF
TRBJ2-7 TRBV5-1 once . TGCGCCAGCAGCTTGGCTTGGACAGCGACTACCTCCTACGAGCAGTACTTC CASSLAWTATTSYEQYF
TRBJ2-1 TRBV7-3 . TRBD2 TGTGCCAGCAGCTTTGGACTAGTTGGTGATGAGCAGTTCTTC CASSFGLVGDEQFF
TRBJ1-2 TRBV29-1 . . TGCAGCGTTGCCGGGACCGGAGGCTACACCTTC CSVAGTGGYTF
TRBJ1-5 TRBV27 . . TGTGCCAGCAGCGACAACGGCAATCAGCCCCAGCATTTT CASSDNGNQPQHF
TRBJ2-5 TRBV5-6 once . TGTGCCAGCAGCCCAGGGATTGCGTTGTCCCTAGAGACCCAGTACTTC CASSPGIALSLETQYF
TRBJ2-4 TRBV11-2 . . TGTGCCAGCAGCTTAGCCGCAGAGGGGGACATTCAGTACTTC CASSLAAEGDIQYF
TRBJ1-5 TRBV30 . . TGTGCCTGGAGTAGAGGGTTCGACAGTGATAGCAATCAGCCCCAGCATTTT CAWSRGFDSDSNQPQHF
TRBJ1-3 TRBV9 . . TGTGCCAGCAGGGCAGCAGCTGGAAACACCATATATTTT CASRAAAGNTIYF
TRBJ2-7 TRBV30 . TRBD1 TGTGCCTGGAGTGGTTACAGGGGGAGCTCCTACGAGCAGTACTTC CAWSGYRGSSYEQYF
TRBJ1-2 TRBV7-6 . . TGTGCCAGCAGCTTAGAGGGTGTCCATGGCTACACCTTC CASSLEGVHGYTF
TRBJ2-7 TRBV25-1 few TRBD2 TGTGCCAGCAGTGAATATAGGGGACTAGCCGGTTCCTACGAGCAGTACTTC CASSEYRGLAGSYEQYF
TRBJ2-7 TRBV7-9 . . TGTGCCAGCAGCTTAAAGGACGAGCAGTACTTC CASSLKDEQYF
TRBJ1-2 TRBV5-1 . . TGCGCCAGCAGCTTGGAGCCGACAGTCCTCTATAACTATGGCTACACCTTC CASSLEPTVLYNYGYTF
TRBJ1-4 TRBV5-1 . . TGCGCCAGCAGCAAAGACGGATCAACTAATGAAAAACTGTTTTTT CASSKDGSTNEKLFF
TRBJ2-2 TRBV19 . . TGTGCCAGTAGGCCACAGGGCAACACCGGGGAGCTGTTTTTT CASRPQGNTGELFF
TRBJ2-2 TRBV6-5 . TRBD1 TGTGCCAGCAGTTCACACTCAGGGGGAGTCACCGGGGAGCTGTTTTTT CASSSHSGGVTGELFF
TRBJ2-3 TRBV29-1 . . TGCAGCGTTGATCAGGGTCGAGGGCAGCTAGTATCTAGCACAGATACGCAGTATTTT CSVDQGRGQLVSSTDTQYF
TRBJ2-7 TRBV6-5 once . TGTGCCAGCAGTTCCGGGCAATCCTACGAGCAGTACTTC CASSSGQSYEQYF
TRBJ1-1 TRBV10-3 . . TGTGCCATCAGTGAGGGGCAGGGAGCAGGAGCTTTCTTT CAISEGQGAGAFF
TRBJ1-1 TRBV4-1 . . TGCGCCAGCAGCCCCATCGGCCGATCGAACACTGAAGCTTTCTTT CASSPIGRSNTEAFF
TRBJ1-2 TRBV4-1 . . TGCGCCAGCAGCCAAGATCCCCGGCCAAGTAACTATGGCTACACCTTC CASSQDPRPSNYGYTF
TRBJ2-2 TRBV3-1/TRBV3-2 once TRBD2 TGTGCCAGCAGCCCGCGGGGGGGCGGGGAGCTGTTTTTT CASSPRGGGELFF
TRBJ2-1 TRBV27 once . TGTGCCAGCTCTGACTATCGGAATGAGCAGTTCTTC CASSDYRNEQFF
TRBJ1-4 TRBV14 few . TGTGCCAGCAGCCAGGCGACAGAGGTGTTTTTT CASSQATEVFF
TRBJ2-3 TRBV13 . TRBD1 TGTGCCAGCAGCCCGACAGGGAGAATTAGGGACATGGAGGCAGATACGCAGTATTTT CASSPTGRIRDMEADTQYF
TRBJ2-5 TRBV5-6 . . TGTGCCAGCAGGACCCCAGGGATCTCCGAAGAGACCCAGTACTTC CASRTPGISEETQYF
TRBJ2-2 TRBV24-1 . TRBD1 TGTGCCACCAGTGATCCGCCCGGGACAGGGTCGACCGGGGAGCTGTTTTTT CATSDPPGTGSTGELFF
TRBJ1-2 TRBV27 . . TGTGCCAGCAGTGCGGACAGCCTCTATGGCTACACCTTC CASSADSLYGYTF
TRBJ2-3 TRBV2 . TRBD2 TGTGCCAGCAGGGCCCTGGCGGGGGCAGATACGCAGTATTTT CASRALAGADTQYF
TRBJ2-7 TRBV11-2 . . TGTGCCAGCACCATTAGTGACGGCTCCTACGAGCAGTACTTC CASTISDGSYEQYF